This T cell receptor (beta chain) is from a study of shared clonotypes between healthy human individuals. Overall study context: The cohort comprised a couple of women and a few men. Their ages spanned 18 to 49 years. Whole-study results and caveats: The donor pool, a small one, limited the genetic and exposure-history diversity represented. Naive CD4 clonotype sharing across several donors was roughly 5%.

This was a deep-level run. Clones were read by immunoSEQ multiplex PCR, and TCRdb kept only the in-frame ones, dropping some. The sample contains some 700,000 clones, about 90% of which appear only once. To note about this clone: What it binds is not known.

The CDR3 runs to 15 residues. The J segment lost 8 bases and the V segment lost 3 bases, leaving 7 bases of the junction unmatched. Germline CDR1 is SGDLS and CDR2 is YYNGEE. The origin of this receptor is a man aged 18 to 30 in good health. Some clones in this sample may be carry-over from other donors' samples. The sample comprised memory CD8+ T cells from PBMCs. Subset indicated: CD45RO+ cells pooled with CCR7-negative TemRA cells. The chain has TRBV9 and TRBJ2-1; 11 bases align to TRBD1. The CDR3 bases are TGTGCCAGCAGCGAAAGCGGGACAGGGGGGGATGAGCAGTTCTTC. Residues: CASSESGTGGDEQFF.